Below, one TCR beta chain is given with its context. As yet, its antigen is unknown. The sample comes from a study of cytomegalovirus exposure and HLA in healthy donors. For the study at large: The roughly 670 first-cohort repertoires shared a platform with the 120 validation repertoires, as reported in a later analysis.

Study conclusions and caveats: The study put around 180 TCR beta chains on its list as cytomegalovirus-associated. Usually a TCR sequence was rare, but some public TCRs were found in many donors. A few CMV-associated chains were confirmed in vitro to be specific for CMV antigens.

Sequencing was performed with immunoSEQ multiplex PCR; in TCRdb, only in-frame clones are kept and a portion is missing. The data contain about 190,000 clones, about 82% of them singletons. Sequencing input: PBMCs. This clonotype was sampled from a woman younger than 30 in good health and CMV-seronegative.

CDR3 nucleotide sequence: TGTGCCAGCAGCCAAGACGAGGCGAGCTCCTACAATGAGCAGTTCTTC. Encoded protein: CASSQDEASSYNEQFF. The chain employs TRBV4-2 and TRBJ2-1; the D is unclear. This CDR3 contains 16 residues. V was pared by 0 bases and J by 0 bases, with 9 bases between. Per germline, CDR1 LGHNA and CDR2 YNFKEQ.